These 9 T cell receptor beta chains came from one sample sequenced in a study of Ad26.COV2.S vaccination and SARS-CoV-2 variants (dated by TCRdb to about 2021). Library creation used the immunoSEQ multiplex PCR assay. Not all clones reach the TCRdb copy of this immuneACCESS table, which keeps in-frame sequences only. Checked studies attribute under half of the gap to unresolved V genes and leave the rest unexplained. Counted in this sample were about 180,000 clones; approximately 90% of them appeared once. Jointly, the top ten make up 5% to 7% of the sample. The meaning of the sample's time point label: individuals recovered from natural SARS-CoV-2 infection. Sequencing was performed on peripheral blood, taken after recovery from COVID-19. Every receptor here comes from a human donor who had recovered from COVID-19.

V is TRBV9 and J is TRBJ1-2, with D perhaps matching TRBD1 (5 bases). V lost 2 bases and J 6 bases, leaving 20 bases between the germline ends. The CDR3 has 16 amino acids. Germline CDR1 SGDLS, CDR2 YYNGEE. The CDR3 reads CASSVIPGAVLNGYTF. CDR3 DNA: TGTGCCAGCAGCGTCATCCCCGGGGCGGTATTAAATGGCTACACCTTC.

V and J are TRBV6-5 and TRBJ1-2; weak D call: TRBD1 (5 bases). CDR3 size: 14 residues. V was clipped by 7 bases and J by 5 bases, with 17 bases between them. CDR1 and CDR2 from the germline V gene are MNHEY and SVGAGI. CDR3: CASTQTVDSYGYTF. The CDR3 DNA reads as TGTGCCAGCACCCAGACAGTCGACTCGTATGGCTACACCTTC.

This clone has a count of ten or more. V gene TRBV27 combines with J gene TRBJ2-1, with D possibly being TRBD2 (6 bases). Trimming stripped 4 bases from V and 4 bases from J, with 11 bases between. CDR1 is MNHEY, CDR2 SMNVEV, per germline (reference sequence). This CDR3 is 14 amino acids long. The CDR3 DNA reads TGTGCCAGCAGTTGGCGGGGTAAATACAATGAGCAGTTCTTC. Translating it yields CASSWRGKYNEQFF.

The CDR3 DNA is TGTGCCAGCAGTCCAACACAGGTAACCTATGAGCAGTTCTTC. Protein product: CASSPTQVTYEQFF. The chain is built from TRBV6-5 and TRBJ2-1; a weak D match, TRBD1 (5 bases). Trimming took off 5 bases at V and 8 bases at J, with 16 bases between the two ends. This CDR3 comprises 14 residues. Looked up from germline, CDR1 is MNHEY and CDR2 is SVGAGI.

The CDR3 loop reads CASSLLGHSTEAFF. The CDR3 region has the DNA TGTGCCAGCAGCTTATTAGGACATAGCACTGAAGCTTTCTTT. The chain links TRBV13 to TRBJ1-1; D possibly corresponds to TRBD1 (5 bases). Per the germline V gene, CDR1 is PRHDT and CDR2 is FYEKMQ (reference sequence). V was shortened by 2 bases and J by 4 bases, with 11 bases between the two germline ends. This CDR3 has 14 residues.

The chain links TRBV5-4 to TRBJ2-2; 13 bases line up with TRBD2. With 2 bases clipped from V and 6 bases from J, the junction kept 7 bases outside the gene matches. The CDR3 length is 17 residues. The V gene's germline CDR1 is SGHNT and CDR2 YYREEE (reference sequence). This chain's CDR3 is CASSFQGLAGHAGELFF. The CDR3 DNA reads as TGTGCCAGCAGCTTTCAGGGACTAGCGGGACACGCCGGGGAGCTGTTTTTT.

V is TRBV5-6 and J is TRBJ1-2; the match to TRBD1 covers 9 bases. The J segment lost 3 bases and the V segment lost 2 bases, leaving 5 bases of the junction unmatched. The length of the CDR3 is 15 residues. Germline CDR1 reads SGHDT; CDR2 reads YYEEEE. The CDR3: CASSLRDRVYYGYTF. The CDR3 DNA sequence: TGTGCCAGCAGCTTAAGGGACAGGGTTTACTATGGCTACACCTTC.

This chain links TRBV19 with TRBJ1-3; D unresolved. Trimming shortened V by 1 base and J by 2 bases, and 12 bases separated the two germline ends. The CDR3 has 16 amino acids. Germline V CDR1 and CDR2: LNHDA, SQIVND (reference sequence). The CDR3 nucleotides read TGTGCCAGTAGTATAGTAGTGGGCGAACCTGGAAACACCATATATTTT. Its translation is CASSIVVGEPGNTIYF.

The chain links TRBV6-5 to TRBJ1-1; 7 positions agree with TRBD1. V lost 2 bases, J lost 1 base, and 7 bases stayed unmatched. The germline CDR1 and CDR2 sequences are MNHEY and SVGAGI. This CDR3 contains 16 residues. The CDR3 nucleotides read TGTGCCAGCAGTTACGGCGACAGGGTCGGGAACACTGAAGCTTTCTTT. Translated: CASSYGDRVGNTEAFF.